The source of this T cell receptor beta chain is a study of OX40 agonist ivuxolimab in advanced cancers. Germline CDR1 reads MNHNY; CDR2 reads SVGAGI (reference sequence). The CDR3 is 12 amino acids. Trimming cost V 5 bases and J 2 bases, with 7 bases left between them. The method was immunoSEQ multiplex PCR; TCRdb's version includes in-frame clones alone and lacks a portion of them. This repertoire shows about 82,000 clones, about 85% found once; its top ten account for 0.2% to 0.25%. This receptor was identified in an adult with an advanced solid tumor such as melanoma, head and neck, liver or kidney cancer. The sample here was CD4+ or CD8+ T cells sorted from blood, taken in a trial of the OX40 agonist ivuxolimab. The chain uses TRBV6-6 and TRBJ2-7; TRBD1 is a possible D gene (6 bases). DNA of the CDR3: TGTGCCAGCAGTCGGGACACCTACGAGCAGTACGTC. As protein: CASSRDTYEQYV.